These T cell receptor beta chains were read from a single sample in a study of shared clonotypes between healthy human individuals. This table comes from immunoSEQ multiplex PCR, and its TCRdb copy is limited to in-frame clones, with some not included. This sample has over 750,000 clones, with roughly 96% found just once. Sequenced material: naive CD8+ T cells sorted from blood. These receptor sequences come from a man in his thirties or forties in good health. Both conserved end residues are part of each CDR3. Fields, in order: CDR3 length, D gene, V gene, J gene, clone size, CDR3 protein, CDR3 DNA. D genes are given only for firm matches. The size of a clone is reported for some rows only, either as once, few or many, or as a class for expanded clones.

cdr3_length: 14
d_call: NA
v_call: TRBV13
j_call: TRBJ2-7
clone_size: once
cdr3_aa: CASSLEGFSYEQYF
cdr3_nt: TGTGCCAGCAGCTTAGAGGGGTTCTCCTACGAGCAGTACTTC

cdr3_length: 13
d_call: NA
v_call: TRBV6-6
j_call: TRBJ2-7
clone_size: NA
cdr3_aa: CASSYQISYEQYF
cdr3_nt: TGTGCCAGCAGTTATCAGATTTCCTACGAGCAGTACTTC

cdr3_length: 15
d_call: NA
v_call: TRBV6-1
j_call: TRBJ1-4
clone_size: NA
cdr3_aa: CASSEYRAANEKLFF
cdr3_nt: TGTGCCAGCAGTGAATACAGGGCGGCTAATGAAAAACTGTTTTTT

cdr3_length: 16
d_call: NA
v_call: TRBV15
j_call: TRBJ1-2
clone_size: NA
cdr3_aa: CATSREWGAVNYGYTF
cdr3_nt: TGTGCCACCAGCAGAGAGTGGGGGGCTGTTAACTATGGCTACACCTTC

cdr3_length: 13
d_call: NA
v_call: TRBV7-2
j_call: TRBJ2-5
clone_size: NA
cdr3_aa: CASSLVGEETQYF
cdr3_nt: TGTGCCAGCAGCTTAGTCGGGGAAGAGACCCAGTACTTC

cdr3_length: 12
d_call: NA
v_call: TRBV11-2
j_call: TRBJ2-3
clone_size: NA
cdr3_aa: CASSLVEFSQYF
cdr3_nt: TGTGCCAGCAGCTTAGTTGAGTTTTCGCAGTATTTT

cdr3_length: 9
d_call: NA
v_call: TRBV20-1
j_call: TRBJ2-1
clone_size: NA
cdr3_aa: CTPKNEQFF
cdr3_nt: TGCACCCCTAAAAATGAGCAGTTCTTC

cdr3_length: 12
d_call: NA
v_call: TRBV2
j_call: TRBJ2-7
clone_size: NA
cdr3_aa: CASTTGSYEQYF
cdr3_nt: TGTGCCAGCACAACAGGCTCCTACGAGCAGTACTTC

cdr3_length: 13
d_call: NA
v_call: TRBV2
j_call: TRBJ1-2
clone_size: NA
cdr3_aa: CASSGGTLYGYTF
cdr3_nt: TGTGCCAGCAGTGGCGGGACCTTGTATGGCTACACCTTC

cdr3_length: 14
d_call: NA
v_call: TRBV5-1
j_call: TRBJ2-7
clone_size: once
cdr3_aa: CASSLSHSSYEQYF
cdr3_nt: TGCGCCAGCAGCTTATCCCATAGCTCCTACGAGCAGTACTTC

cdr3_length: 14
d_call: NA
v_call: TRBV6-5
j_call: TRBJ1-1
clone_size: NA
cdr3_aa: CASRDTGLNTEAFF
cdr3_nt: TGTGCCAGCAGGGATACAGGATTGAACACTGAAGCTTTCTTT

cdr3_length: 14
d_call: NA
v_call: TRBV30
j_call: TRBJ2-3
clone_size: NA
cdr3_aa: CAWSVAGGADTQYF
cdr3_nt: TGTGCCTGGAGTGTCGCAGGAGGCGCAGATACGCAGTATTTT

cdr3_length: 9
d_call: NA
v_call: TRBV9
j_call: TRBJ2-1
clone_size: NA
cdr3_aa: CASGAGQFF
cdr3_nt: TGTGCCAGCGGTGCTGGGCAGTTCTTC

cdr3_length: 15
d_call: NA
v_call: TRBV21-1
j_call: TRBJ2-3
clone_size: NA
cdr3_aa: CASSDTTMSTDTQYF
cdr3_nt: TGTGCCAGCAGCGACACTACCATGAGCACAGATACGCAGTATTTT

cdr3_length: 14
d_call: NA
v_call: TRBV4-1
j_call: TRBJ1-4
clone_size: NA
cdr3_aa: CASSLRLSNEKLFF
cdr3_nt: TGCGCCAGCAGTCTCAGGCTTTCTAATGAAAAACTGTTTTTT

cdr3_length: 15
d_call: NA
v_call: TRBV7-9
j_call: TRBJ2-7
clone_size: NA
cdr3_aa: CASSLLANIPYEQYF
cdr3_nt: TGTGCCAGCAGCTTATTAGCAAACATCCCGTACGAGCAGTACTTC

cdr3_length: 14
d_call: NA
v_call: TRBV14
j_call: TRBJ2-2
clone_size: once
cdr3_aa: CASSQVPHTGELFF
cdr3_nt: TGTGCCAGCAGCCAAGTGCCGCACACCGGGGAGCTGTTTTTT

cdr3_length: 14
d_call: NA
v_call: TRBV6-5
j_call: TRBJ2-1
clone_size: NA
cdr3_aa: CASSYTKTYNEQFF
cdr3_nt: TGTGCCAGCAGTTACACCAAAACCTACAATGAGCAGTTCTTC

cdr3_length: 19
d_call: TRBD2
v_call: TRBV7-9
j_call: TRBJ2-7
clone_size: NA
cdr3_aa: CASSSKDQRSGTSSYEQYF
cdr3_nt: TGTGCCAGCAGCTCTAAAGATCAAAGGAGCGGGACTAGCTCCTACGAGCAGTACTTC

cdr3_length: 12
d_call: TRBD1
v_call: TRBV7-9
j_call: TRBJ2-7
clone_size: NA
cdr3_aa: CASRQDRAEQYF
cdr3_nt: TGTGCCAGCAGACAGGACAGGGCCGAGCAGTACTTC

cdr3_length: 15
d_call: TRBD2
v_call: TRBV6-6
j_call: TRBJ2-7
clone_size: NA
cdr3_aa: CASSETSGFSYEQYF
cdr3_nt: TGTGCCAGCAGTGAGACTAGCGGGTTCTCCTACGAGCAGTACTTC

cdr3_length: 16
d_call: TRBD2
v_call: TRBV27
j_call: TRBJ2-7
clone_size: NA
cdr3_aa: CASSAGTSGASYEQYF
cdr3_nt: TGTGCCAGCAGTGCAGGGACTAGCGGGGCCTCCTACGAGCAGTACTTC